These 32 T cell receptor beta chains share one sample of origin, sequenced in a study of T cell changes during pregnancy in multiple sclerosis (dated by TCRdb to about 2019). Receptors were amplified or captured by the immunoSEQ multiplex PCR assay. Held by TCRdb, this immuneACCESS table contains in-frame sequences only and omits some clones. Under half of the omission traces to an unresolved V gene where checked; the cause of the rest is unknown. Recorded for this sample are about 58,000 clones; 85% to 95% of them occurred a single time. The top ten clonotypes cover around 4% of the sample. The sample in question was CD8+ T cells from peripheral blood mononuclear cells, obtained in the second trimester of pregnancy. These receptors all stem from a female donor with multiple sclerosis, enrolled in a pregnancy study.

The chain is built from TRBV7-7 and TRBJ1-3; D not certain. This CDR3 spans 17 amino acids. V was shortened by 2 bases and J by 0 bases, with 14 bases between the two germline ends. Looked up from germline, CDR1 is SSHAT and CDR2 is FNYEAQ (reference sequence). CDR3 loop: CASSLSLRIFSGNTIYF. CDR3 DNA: TGTGCCAGCAGCTTAAGTTTGAGGATCTTCTCTGGAAACACCATATATTTT.

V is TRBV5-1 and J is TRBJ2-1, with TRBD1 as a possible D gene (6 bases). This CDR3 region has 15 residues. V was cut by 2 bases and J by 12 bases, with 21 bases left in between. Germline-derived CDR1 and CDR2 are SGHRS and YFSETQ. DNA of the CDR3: TGCGCCAGCAGCTTCGAGGGGGTTAAGAGCGACTCGCAGTTCTTC. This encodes CASSFEGVKSDSQFF.

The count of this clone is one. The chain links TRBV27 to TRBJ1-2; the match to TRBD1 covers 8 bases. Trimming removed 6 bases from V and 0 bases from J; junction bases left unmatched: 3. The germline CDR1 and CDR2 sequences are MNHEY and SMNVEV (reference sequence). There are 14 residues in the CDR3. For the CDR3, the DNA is TGTGCCAGCAGCTACAGGGGGACTAACTATGGCTACACCTTC. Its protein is CASSYRGTNYGYTF.

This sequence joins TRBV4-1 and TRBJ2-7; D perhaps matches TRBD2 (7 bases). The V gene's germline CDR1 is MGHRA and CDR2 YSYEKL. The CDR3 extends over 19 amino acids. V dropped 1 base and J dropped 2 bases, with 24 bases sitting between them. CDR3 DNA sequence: TGCGCCAGCAGCCAAGGTCGGCCCGGGATAGGCGGGGGCACCTACGAGCAGTACTTC. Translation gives CASSQGRPGIGGGTYEQYF.

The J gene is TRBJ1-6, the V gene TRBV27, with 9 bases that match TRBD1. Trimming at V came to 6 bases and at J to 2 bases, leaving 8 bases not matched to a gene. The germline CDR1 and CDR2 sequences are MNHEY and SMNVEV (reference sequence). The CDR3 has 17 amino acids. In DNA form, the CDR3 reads TGTGCCAGCAGCCCGGACAGGGGAAGGACCTATAATTCACCCCTCCACTTT. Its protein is CASSPDRGRTYNSPLHF.

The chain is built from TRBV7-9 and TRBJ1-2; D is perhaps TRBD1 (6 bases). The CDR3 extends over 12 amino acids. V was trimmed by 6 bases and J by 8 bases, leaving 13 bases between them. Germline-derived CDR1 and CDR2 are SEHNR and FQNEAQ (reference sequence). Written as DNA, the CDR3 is TGTGCCAGCAGTGACGCAGGGGCGGGCTACACCTTC. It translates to CASSDAGAGYTF.

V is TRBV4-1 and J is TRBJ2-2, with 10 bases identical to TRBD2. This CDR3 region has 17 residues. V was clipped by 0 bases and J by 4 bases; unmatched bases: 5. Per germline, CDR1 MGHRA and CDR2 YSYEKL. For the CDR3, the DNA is TGCGCCAGCAGCCAAGATGCTAGCGGGAGAGTCACCGGGGAGCTGTTTTTT. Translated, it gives CASSQDASGRVTGELFF.

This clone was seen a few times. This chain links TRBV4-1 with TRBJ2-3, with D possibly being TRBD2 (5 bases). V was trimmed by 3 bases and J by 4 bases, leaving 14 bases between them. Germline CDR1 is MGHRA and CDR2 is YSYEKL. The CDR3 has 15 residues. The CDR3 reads CASSQAAPRADTQYF. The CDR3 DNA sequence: TGCGCCAGCAGCCAGGCGGCTCCGAGGGCAGATACGCAGTATTTT.

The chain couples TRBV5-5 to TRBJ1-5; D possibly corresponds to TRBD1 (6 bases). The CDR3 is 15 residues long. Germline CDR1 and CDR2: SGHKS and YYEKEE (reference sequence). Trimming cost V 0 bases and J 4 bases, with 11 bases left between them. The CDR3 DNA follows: TGTGCCAGCAGCTTGGACAGGGAAAGAAATCAGCCCCAGCATTTT. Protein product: CASSLDRERNQPQHF.

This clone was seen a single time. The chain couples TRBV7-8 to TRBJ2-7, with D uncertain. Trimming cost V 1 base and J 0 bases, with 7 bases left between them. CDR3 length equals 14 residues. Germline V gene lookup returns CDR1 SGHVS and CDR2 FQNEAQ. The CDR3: CASSLVPGSYEQYF. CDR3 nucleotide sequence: TGTGCCAGCAGCTTAGTTCCAGGCTCCTACGAGCAGTACTTC.

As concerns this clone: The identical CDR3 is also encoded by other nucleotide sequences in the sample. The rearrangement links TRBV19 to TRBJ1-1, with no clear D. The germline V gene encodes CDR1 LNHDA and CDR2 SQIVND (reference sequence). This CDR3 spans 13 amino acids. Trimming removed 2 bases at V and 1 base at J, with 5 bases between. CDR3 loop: CASSISKNTEAFF. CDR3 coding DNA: TGTGCCAGTAGTATAAGCAAGAACACTGAAGCTTTCTTT.

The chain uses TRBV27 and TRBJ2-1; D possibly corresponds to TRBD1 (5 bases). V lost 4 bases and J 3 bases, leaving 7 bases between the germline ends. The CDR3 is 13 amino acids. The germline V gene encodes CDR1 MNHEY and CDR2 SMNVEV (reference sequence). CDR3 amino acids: CASSSGIYNEQFF. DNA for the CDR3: TGTGCCAGCAGTTCAGGGATCTACAATGAGCAGTTCTTC.

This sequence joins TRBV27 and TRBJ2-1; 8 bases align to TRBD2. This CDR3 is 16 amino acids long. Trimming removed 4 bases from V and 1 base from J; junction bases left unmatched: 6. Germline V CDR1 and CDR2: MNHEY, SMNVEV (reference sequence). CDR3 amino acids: CASSSLAGKSYNEQFF. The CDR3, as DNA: TGTGCCAGCAGTTCTTTAGCGGGAAAGTCCTACAATGAGCAGTTCTTC.

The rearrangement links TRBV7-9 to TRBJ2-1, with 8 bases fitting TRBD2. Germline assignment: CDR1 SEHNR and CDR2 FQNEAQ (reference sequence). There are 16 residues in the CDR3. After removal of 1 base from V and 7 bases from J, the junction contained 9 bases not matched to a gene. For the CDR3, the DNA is TGTGCCAGCAGCTTAGGGACAGCGGGACTAGAGAATGAGCAGTTCTTC. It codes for CASSLGTAGLENEQFF.

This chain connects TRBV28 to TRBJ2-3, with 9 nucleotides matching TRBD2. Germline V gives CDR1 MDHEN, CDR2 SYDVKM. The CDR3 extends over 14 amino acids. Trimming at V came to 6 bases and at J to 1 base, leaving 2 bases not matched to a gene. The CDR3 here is CASSRTSGTDTQYF. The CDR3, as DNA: TGTGCCAGCAGCCGGACTAGCGGCACAGATACGCAGTATTTT. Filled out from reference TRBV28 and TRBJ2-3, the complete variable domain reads DVKVTQSSRYLVKRTGEKVFLECVQDMDHENMFWYRQDPGLGLRLIYFSYDVKMKEKGDIPEGYSVSREKKERFSLILESASTNQTSMYLCASSRTSGTDTQYFGPGTRLTVL.

The CDR3 bases are TGTGCCAGCAGTAAGGAGGCGGTGTACCAAGAGACCCAGTACTTC. It yields the protein CASSKEAVYQETQYF. The chain has TRBV27 and TRBJ2-5; D may be TRBD2 (5 bases). CDR1 MNHEY and CDR2 SMNVEV come from the germline V gene (reference sequence). V lost 5 bases and J 0 bases, leaving 13 bases between the germline ends. The CDR3 is 15 amino acids.

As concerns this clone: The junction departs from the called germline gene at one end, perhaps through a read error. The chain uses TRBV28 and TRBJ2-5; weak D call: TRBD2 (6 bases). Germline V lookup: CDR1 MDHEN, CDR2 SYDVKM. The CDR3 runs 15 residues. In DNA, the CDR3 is TGTGCCAGCAGTCCTCCGGGACTCACGGGGGAGAGCCAGTACTTC. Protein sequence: CASSPPGLTGESQYF.

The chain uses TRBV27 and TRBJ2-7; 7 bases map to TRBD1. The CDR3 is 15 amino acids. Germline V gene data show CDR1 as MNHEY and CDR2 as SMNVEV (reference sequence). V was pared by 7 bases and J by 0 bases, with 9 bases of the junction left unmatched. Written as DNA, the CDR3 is TGTGCCAGCACCAGGACAGGTTCCAACTCCTACGAGCAGTACTTC. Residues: CASTRTGSNSYEQYF.

In nucleotides, the CDR3 is TGTGCCAGCAGCTTAGCCGAGGGGGACAGGGGACCTGGGGCCAACGTCCTGACTTTC. It translates to CASSLAEGDRGPGANVLTF. J is TRBJ2-6 and V is TRBV11-3, with 10 positions matching TRBD1. After removal of 1 base from V and 2 bases from J, the junction contained 8 bases not matched to a gene. This CDR3 comprises 19 residues. Germline V gene sequence: CDR1 SGHNT, CDR2 YENEEA.

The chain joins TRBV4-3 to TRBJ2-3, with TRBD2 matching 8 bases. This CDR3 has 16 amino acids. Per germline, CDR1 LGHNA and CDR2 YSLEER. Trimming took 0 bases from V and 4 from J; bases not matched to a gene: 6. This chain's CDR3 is CASSQEAGGVPDTQYF. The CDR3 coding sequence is TGCGCCAGCAGCCAAGAGGCGGGGGGAGTCCCAGATACGCAGTATTTT.

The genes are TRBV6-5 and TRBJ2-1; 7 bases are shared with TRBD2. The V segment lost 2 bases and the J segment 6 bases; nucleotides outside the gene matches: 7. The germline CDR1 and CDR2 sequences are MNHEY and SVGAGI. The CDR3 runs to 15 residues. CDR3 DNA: TGTGCCAGCAGTTACGGGGGAGGGGCCCTCAATGAGCAGTTCTTC. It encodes CASSYGGGALNEQFF.

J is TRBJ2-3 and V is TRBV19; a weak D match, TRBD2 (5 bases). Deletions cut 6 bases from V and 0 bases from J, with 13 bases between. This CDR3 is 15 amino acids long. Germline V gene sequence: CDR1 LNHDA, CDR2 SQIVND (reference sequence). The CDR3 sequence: CASSLGAASTDTQYF. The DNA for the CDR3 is TGTGCCAGTAGCCTAGGAGCGGCTAGCACAGATACGCAGTATTTT.

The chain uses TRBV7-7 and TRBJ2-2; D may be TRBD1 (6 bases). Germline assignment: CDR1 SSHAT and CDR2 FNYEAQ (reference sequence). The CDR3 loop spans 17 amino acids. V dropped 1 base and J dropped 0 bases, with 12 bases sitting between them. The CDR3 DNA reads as TGTGCCAGCAGCTTAGAGCTTGGACAGCCGAACACCGGGGAGCTGTTTTTT. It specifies CASSLELGQPNTGELFF.

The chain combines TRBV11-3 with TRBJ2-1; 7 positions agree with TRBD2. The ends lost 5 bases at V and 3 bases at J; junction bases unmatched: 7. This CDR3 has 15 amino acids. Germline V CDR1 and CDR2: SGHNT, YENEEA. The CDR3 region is CASSQAGRGYNEQFF. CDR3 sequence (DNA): TGTGCCAGCAGCCAAGCAGGGAGGGGCTACAATGAGCAGTTCTTC. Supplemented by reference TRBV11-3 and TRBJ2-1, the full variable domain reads EAGVVQSPRYKIIEKKQPVAFWCNPISGHNTLYWYLQNLGQGPELLIRYENEEAVDDSQLPKDRFSAERLKGVDSTLKIQPAELGDSAVYLCASSQAGRGYNEQFFGPGTRLTVL.

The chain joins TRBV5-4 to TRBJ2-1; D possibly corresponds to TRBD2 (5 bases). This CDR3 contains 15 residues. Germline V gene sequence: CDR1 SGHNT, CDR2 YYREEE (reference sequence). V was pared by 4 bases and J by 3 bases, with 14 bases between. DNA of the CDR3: TGTGCCAGCAGCCCGACGCGGGCGAACTACAATGAGCAGTTCTTC. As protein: CASSPTRANYNEQFF.

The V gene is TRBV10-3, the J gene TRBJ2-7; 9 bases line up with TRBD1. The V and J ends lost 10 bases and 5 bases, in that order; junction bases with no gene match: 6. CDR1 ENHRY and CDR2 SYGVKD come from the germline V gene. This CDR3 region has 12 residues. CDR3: CATDRGVNEQYF. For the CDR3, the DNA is TGTGCCACTGACAGGGGGGTCAACGAGCAGTACTTC.

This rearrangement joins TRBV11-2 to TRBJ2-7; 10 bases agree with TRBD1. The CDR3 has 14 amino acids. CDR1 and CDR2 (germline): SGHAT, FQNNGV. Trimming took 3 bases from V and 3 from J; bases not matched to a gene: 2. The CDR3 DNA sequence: TGTGCCAGCAGCTTCGGGACAGGGGACTACGAGCAGTACTTC. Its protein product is CASSFGTGDYEQYF.

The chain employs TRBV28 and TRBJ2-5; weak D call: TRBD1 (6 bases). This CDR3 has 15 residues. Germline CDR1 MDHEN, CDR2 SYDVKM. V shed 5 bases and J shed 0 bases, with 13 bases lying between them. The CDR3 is CASSPARTDQETQYF. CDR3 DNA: TGTGCCAGCAGTCCGGCGAGGACAGACCAAGAGACCCAGTACTTC.

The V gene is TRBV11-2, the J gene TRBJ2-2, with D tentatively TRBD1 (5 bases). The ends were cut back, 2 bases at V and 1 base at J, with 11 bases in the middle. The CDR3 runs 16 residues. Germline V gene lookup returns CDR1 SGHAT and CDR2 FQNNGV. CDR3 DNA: TGTGCCAGCAGCTTACGAAAAACAGGGAACACCGGGGAGCTGTTTTTT. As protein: CASSLRKTGNTGELFF.

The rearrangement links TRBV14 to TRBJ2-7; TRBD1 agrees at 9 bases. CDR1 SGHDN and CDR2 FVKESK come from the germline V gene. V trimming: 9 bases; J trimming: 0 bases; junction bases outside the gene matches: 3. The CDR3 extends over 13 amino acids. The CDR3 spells CASTDRGSYEQYF. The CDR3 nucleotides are TGTGCCAGTACGGACAGGGGCTCCTACGAGCAGTACTTC.

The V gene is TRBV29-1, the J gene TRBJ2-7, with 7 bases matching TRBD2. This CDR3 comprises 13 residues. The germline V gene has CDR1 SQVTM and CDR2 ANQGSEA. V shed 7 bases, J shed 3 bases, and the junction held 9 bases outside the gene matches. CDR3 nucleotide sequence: TGCAGCGCCGAGGGAGGGGAAGTCTACGAGCAGTACTTC. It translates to CSAEGGEVYEQYF.

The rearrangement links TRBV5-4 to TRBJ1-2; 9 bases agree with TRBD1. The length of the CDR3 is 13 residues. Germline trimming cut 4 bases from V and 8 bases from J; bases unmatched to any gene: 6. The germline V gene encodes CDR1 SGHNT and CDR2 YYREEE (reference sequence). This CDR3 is CASSPTGGTGYTF. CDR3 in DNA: TGTGCCAGCAGCCCGACAGGGGGTACGGGCTACACCTTC.